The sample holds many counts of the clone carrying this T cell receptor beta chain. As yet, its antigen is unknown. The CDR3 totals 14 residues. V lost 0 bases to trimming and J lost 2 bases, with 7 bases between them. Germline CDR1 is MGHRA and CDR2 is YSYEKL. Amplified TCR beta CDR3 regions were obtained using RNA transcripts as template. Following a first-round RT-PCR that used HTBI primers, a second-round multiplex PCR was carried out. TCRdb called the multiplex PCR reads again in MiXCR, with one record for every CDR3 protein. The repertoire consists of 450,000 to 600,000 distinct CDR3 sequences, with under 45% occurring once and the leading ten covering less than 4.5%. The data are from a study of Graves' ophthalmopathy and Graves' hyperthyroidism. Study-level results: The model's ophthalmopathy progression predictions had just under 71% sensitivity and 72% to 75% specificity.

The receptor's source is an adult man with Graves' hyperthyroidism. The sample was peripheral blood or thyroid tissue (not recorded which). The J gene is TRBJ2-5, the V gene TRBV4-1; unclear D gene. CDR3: CASSQDPQQETQYF. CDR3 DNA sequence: TGCGCCAGCAGCCAAGATCCTCAGCAAGAGACCCAGTACTTC.